This T cell receptor beta chain appears in the sequencing data of a study of blood T cell repertoires in COVID-19. Study in general: Acute and convalescent COVID-19 specimens originated in the United States, Italy and Spain. In each case, the material was cDNA or gDNA derived from T cells, B-cell-depleted T cells, or PBMCs.

Germline V gives CDR1 SGHDN, CDR2 FVKESK. The CDR3 is made up of 13 amino acids. Trimming cost V 6 bases and J 8 bases, with 16 bases left between them. In the original workflow: Reference gene primer amplification in the assay estimated nucleated cell counts. Profiled with immunoSEQ multiplex PCR; TCRdb holds only in-frame clones, not every one. The V and J calls and clone size are taken from that table; D and trimming were inferred from the DNA. Of roughly 220,000 clones listed, more than 65% are singletons. The sample consisted of peripheral blood. This TCR was recovered from a woman in her thirties or forties who had recovered from COVID-19. The genes are TRBV14 and TRBJ1-2; a possible D gene is TRBD1 (5 bases). In DNA, the CDR3 is TGTGCCAGCAGGCAGGGCCCATATCAGGGCTACACCTTC. It encodes CASRQGPYQGYTF.